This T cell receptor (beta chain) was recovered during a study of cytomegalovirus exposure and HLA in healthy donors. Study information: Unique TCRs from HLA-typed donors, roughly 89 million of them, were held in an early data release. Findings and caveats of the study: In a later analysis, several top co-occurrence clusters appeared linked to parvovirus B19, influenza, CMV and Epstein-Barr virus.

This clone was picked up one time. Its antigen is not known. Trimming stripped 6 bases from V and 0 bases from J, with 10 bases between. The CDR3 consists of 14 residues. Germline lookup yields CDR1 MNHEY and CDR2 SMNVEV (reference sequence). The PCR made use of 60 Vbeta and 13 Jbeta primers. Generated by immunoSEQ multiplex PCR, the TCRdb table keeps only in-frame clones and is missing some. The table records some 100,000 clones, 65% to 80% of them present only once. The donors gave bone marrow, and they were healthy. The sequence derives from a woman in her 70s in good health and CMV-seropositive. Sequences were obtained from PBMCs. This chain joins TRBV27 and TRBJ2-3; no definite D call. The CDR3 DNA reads TGTGCCAGCAGAAGACTGTACAGCACAGATACGCAGTATTTT. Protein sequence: CASRRLYSTDTQYF.